What follows are 3 T cell receptor beta chains derived from one specimen sequenced in a study of blood T cell repertoires in COVID-19. The table came from immunoSEQ multiplex PCR; TCRdb's copy has only in-frame clones and leaves some out. The sample carries under 200,000 clones, 70% to 90% recorded once. The material sequenced was peripheral blood. The receptors were sampled from a man in his forties or fifties with active or convalescent COVID-19.

V usage is TRBV4-3 and J usage is TRBJ1-1, with D uncertain. V was clipped by 5 bases and J by 0 bases, with 13 bases between them. CDR1 is LGHNA and CDR2 is YSLEER in the germline V gene. This CDR3 contains 15 residues. The chain's CDR3 is CASSSRGRVNTEAFF. The CDR3 DNA reads as TGCGCCAGCAGCTCCCGAGGTCGGGTGAACACTGAAGCTTTCTTT.

The chain recombines TRBV28 with TRBJ1-6; weak D call: TRBD1 (5 bases). The V gene's germline CDR1 is MDHEN and CDR2 SYDVKM. The V end lost 5 bases, the J end lost 10 bases, and 15 bases lay between the germline ends. CDR3 length equals 14 residues. CDR3 sequence: CASSPQGVGSPLHF. CDR3 bases: TGTGCCAGCAGTCCACAAGGGGTAGGATCACCCCTCCACTTT.

This clone was found a few times. The chain employs TRBV11-2 and TRBJ2-7; D gene ambiguous. The V and J ends lost 2 bases and 4 bases respectively, with 6 bases between them. The CDR3 consists of 12 residues. Germline values: CDR1 SGHAT, CDR2 FQNNGV. CDR3 loop: CASSLSGYEQYF. Here the CDR3 DNA reads TGTGCCAGCAGCTTATCCGGTTACGAGCAGTACTTC.